Each of the 17 T cell receptor beta chains below was sequenced from the same sample in a study of radiotherapy plus CTLA-4 blockade in lung cancer. TCRdb keeps only in-frame clones here, not all; method: immunoSEQ multiplex PCR. The table has roughly 39,000 clones, 70% to 75% seen once; the top ten hold 8% to 9%. Sequences were derived from peripheral blood, sampled from a patient treated with radiotherapy plus ipilimumab. The receptors here all came from a human donor with non-small cell lung cancer who had stable disease on radiotherapy plus ipilimumab.

V is TRBV9 and J is TRBJ2-1; 9 bases map to TRBD2. J gave up 5 bases and V 2 bases, and 5 bases lay outside the gene matches. CDR3 size: 15 residues. Germline lookup yields CDR1 SGDLS and CDR2 YYNGEE. CDR3 protein: CASSVVLAGNNEQFF. The CDR3, as DNA: TGTGCCAGCAGCGTGGTGCTAGCGGGGAACAATGAGCAGTTCTTC. The entire variable domain, with the rest obtained from reference TRBV9 and TRBJ2-1, is as follows: DSGVTQTPKHLITATGQRVTLRCSPRSGDLSVYWYQQSLDQGLQFLIQYYNGEERAKGNILERFSAQQFPDLHSELNLSSLELGDSALYFCASSVVLAGNNEQFFGPGTRLTVL.

This clone was observed a few times. V and J are TRBV6-4 and TRBJ2-2; D not resolved. CDR1 and CDR2 (germline): MRHNA, SNTAGT. Trimming pared 0 bases from V and 4 bases from J, leaving 6 bases between. The CDR3 contains 14 residues. This chain's CDR3 is CASSDSIATGELFF. The CDR3 region has the DNA TGTGCCAGCAGTGACTCGATCGCCACCGGGGAGCTGTTTTTT.

This clone was detected a few times. This sequence joins TRBV6-5 and TRBJ2-5; 10 bases are a match to TRBD2. CDR1 and CDR2 (germline): MNHEY, SVGAGI. Germline trimming cut 2 bases from V and 5 bases from J; bases unmatched to any gene: 8. The CDR3 extends over 16 amino acids. CDR3 nucleotides: TGTGCCAGCAGTTACGGGGGACTAGCGCGGGGGGAGACCCAGTACTTC. Its translation is CASSYGGLARGETQYF.

The V call is TRBV2, the J call TRBJ2-3; 7 bases agree with TRBD1. CDR1 and CDR2 from the germline V gene are SNHLY and FYNNEI. J lost 2 bases, V lost 7 bases, and 9 bases had no gene match. This CDR3 is 15 amino acids long. The CDR3 reads CASKRRQGFTDTQYF. The CDR3 DNA reads as TGTGCCAGCAAACGAAGACAGGGATTCACAGATACGCAGTATTTT. Filled out from reference TRBV2 and TRBJ2-3, the complete variable domain reads EPEVTQTPSHQVTQMGQEVILRCVPISNHLYFYWYRQILGQKVEFLVSFYNNEISEKSEIFDDQFSVERPDGSNFTLKIRSTKLEDSAMYFCASKRRQGFTDTQYFGPGTRLTVL.

The chain recombines TRBV10-3 with TRBJ2-7, with 15 bases identical to TRBD2. V shed 3 bases, J shed 4 bases, and the junction held 4 bases outside the gene matches. Germline CDR1 reads ENHRY; CDR2 reads SYGVKD. The CDR3 length is 16 residues. The CDR3 is CAISDLGTSGGYEQYF. CDR3 DNA sequence: TGTGCCATCAGTGACCTCGGGACTAGCGGGGGGTACGAGCAGTACTTC.

Turning to this clone: The identical CDR3 is also encoded by other nucleotide sequences in the sample. The chain carries TRBV19 and TRBJ1-3; D may be TRBD1 (5 bases). This CDR3 comprises 18 residues. Germline CDR1 LNHDA, CDR2 SQIVND (reference sequence). Trimming stripped 0 bases from V and 2 bases from J, with 17 bases between. This CDR3 is CASSIDAGLTRAGNTIYF. CDR3 in DNA: TGTGCCAGTAGTATAGATGCGGGGCTGACGAGGGCTGGAAACACCATATATTTT.

V is TRBV5-1 and J is TRBJ1-2; the D is unclear. V lost 3 bases and J lost 8, with 17 bases in between. This CDR3 is 14 amino acids long. The germline gives CDR1 SGHRS, CDR2 YFSETQ. CDR3 residues: CASSSPGVTLGYTF. CDR3 nucleotide sequence: TGCGCCAGCAGCTCCCCGGGAGTAACGCTCGGCTACACCTTC.

This chain links TRBV5-5 with TRBJ2-3; 13 nucleotides align to TRBD2. The germline V gene has CDR1 SGHKS and CDR2 YYEKEE (reference sequence). This CDR3 has 20 amino acids. The V gene end was trimmed by 0 bases and the J gene end by 2 bases; junction bases not matched to a gene: 12. The CDR3 nucleotides read TGTGCCAGCAGCTTGGAGGTGACTAGCGGGGGGCCGCTCCTCACAGATACGCAGTATTTT. Amino acids: CASSLEVTSGGPLLTDTQYF.

V usage is TRBV19 and J usage is TRBJ1-4, with D unclear. The CDR3 is made up of 15 amino acids. Between the trimmed V and J ends, which lost 5 bases and 6 bases, there was a span of 16 bases. CDR1 and CDR2 from the germline V gene are LNHDA and SQIVND (reference sequence). The CDR3 sequence: CASSALQYADEKLFF. The CDR3 nucleotides read TGTGCCAGTAGTGCCCTACAGTATGCAGATGAAAAACTGTTTTTT.

This chain uses TRBV29-1 with TRBJ1-4; 10 nucleotides align to TRBD1. The CDR3 sequence is 14 residues long. V trimming: 6 bases; J trimming: 8 bases; junction bases outside the gene matches: 9. Germline values: CDR1 SQVTM, CDR2 ANQGSEA. CDR3 residues: CSVGGQGMGEKLFF. CDR3 DNA sequence: TGCAGCGTCGGGGGACAGGGGATGGGAGAAAAACTGTTTTTT. Full variable domain (missing parts from reference TRBV29-1 and TRBJ1-4): SAVISQKPSRDICQRGTSLTIQCQVDSQVTMMFWYRQQPGQSLTLIATANQGSEATYESGFVIDKFPISRPNLTFSTLTVSNMSPEDSSIYLCSVGGQGMGEKLFFGSGTQLSVL.

This clone was observed a single time. The rearrangement uses TRBV28 and TRBJ1-2; weak D call: TRBD1 (5 bases). V gave up 5 bases and J gave up 7 bases, with 14 bases separating them. The V gene's germline CDR1 is MDHEN and CDR2 SYDVKM. This CDR3 comprises 13 residues. CDR3 nucleotides: TGTGCCAGCAGTCCTGCCAGGGCTGGTGGCTACACCTTC. It codes for CASSPARAGGYTF.

In this sample, this clone is medium-sized. The rearrangement uses TRBV28 and TRBJ1-4, with TRBD1 matching over 8 bases. The CDR3 sequence is 16 residues long. CDR1 and CDR2 from the germline V gene are MDHEN and SYDVKM. V shed 5 bases, J shed 7 bases, and the junction held 12 bases outside the gene matches. CDR3 bases: TGTGCCAGCAGTCCTCGCCCGGACAGGGTTGGTGAAAAACTGTTTTTT. It specifies CASSPRPDRVGEKLFF. The variable domain in full, completed from reference TRBV28 and TRBJ1-4, reads DVKVTQSSRYLVKRTGEKVFLECVQDMDHENMFWYRQDPGLGLRLIYFSYDVKMKEKGDIPEGYSVSREKKERFSLILESASTNQTSMYLCASSPRPDRVGEKLFFGSGTQLSVL.

The chain joins TRBV14 to TRBJ1-2; D perhaps matches TRBD1 (6 bases). Between the trimmed V and J ends, which lost 1 base and 1 base, there was a span of 10 bases. Per the germline V gene, CDR1 is SGHDN and CDR2 is FVKESK. The CDR3 is 15 residues long. CDR3 sequence reads: CASSQVRGGNYGYTF. The CDR3 nucleotides read TGTGCCAGCAGCCAAGTGCGAGGGGGTAACTATGGCTACACCTTC. The full variable domain, in which reference TRBV14 and TRBJ1-2 provide the parts outside the CDR3, is EAGVTQFPSHSVIEKGQTVTLRCDPISGHDNLYWYRRVMGKEIKFLLHFVKESKQDESGMPNNRFLAERTGGTYSTLKVQPAELEDSGVYFCASSQVRGGNYGYTFGSGTRLTVV.

This clone appeared a single time. The chain links TRBV6-4 to TRBJ1-2; D not resolved. Trimming stripped 4 bases from V and 7 bases from J, with 13 bases between. The CDR3 contains 13 residues. Germline CDR1 and CDR2: MRHNA and SNTAGT. The CDR3 loop is CASSATAAGGYTF. Written as DNA, the CDR3 is TGTGCCAGCAGTGCAACGGCCGCGGGTGGCTACACCTTC.

On this clone: Other DNA variants within this sample encode the same CDR3. This sequence joins TRBV29-1 and TRBJ2-2; 12 bases agree with TRBD1. This CDR3 has 14 residues. After removal of 7 bases from V and 7 bases from J, the junction contained 7 bases not matched to a gene. Germline V CDR1 and CDR2: SQVTM, ANQGSEA. The CDR3 DNA reads TGCAGCGGGGGGGACAGGGGGCTGGGCGGGGAGCTGTTTTTT. Protein product: CSGGDRGLGGELFF.

In its sample, this clone was seen once. The chain joins TRBV5-1 to TRBJ1-1; D gene ambiguous. In germline, CDR1 is SGHRS, CDR2 YFSETQ. V lost 0 bases and J lost 4, with 10 bases in between. The CDR3 consists of 14 residues. The chain's CDR3 is CASSLEVTSTEAFF. Written as DNA, the CDR3 is TGCGCCAGCAGCTTGGAGGTCACCTCCACTGAAGCTTTCTTT.

The chain links TRBV6-6 to TRBJ2-7; 7 nucleotides agree with TRBD1. CDR1 and CDR2 (germline): MNHNY, SVGAGI (reference sequence). After removal of 2 bases from V and 3 bases from J, the junction contained 1 base not matched to a gene. The CDR3 contains 13 residues. As DNA, the CDR3 is TGTGCCAGCAGTTACCCAGGGGGCTACGAGCAGTACTTC. It encodes CASSYPGGYEQYF.